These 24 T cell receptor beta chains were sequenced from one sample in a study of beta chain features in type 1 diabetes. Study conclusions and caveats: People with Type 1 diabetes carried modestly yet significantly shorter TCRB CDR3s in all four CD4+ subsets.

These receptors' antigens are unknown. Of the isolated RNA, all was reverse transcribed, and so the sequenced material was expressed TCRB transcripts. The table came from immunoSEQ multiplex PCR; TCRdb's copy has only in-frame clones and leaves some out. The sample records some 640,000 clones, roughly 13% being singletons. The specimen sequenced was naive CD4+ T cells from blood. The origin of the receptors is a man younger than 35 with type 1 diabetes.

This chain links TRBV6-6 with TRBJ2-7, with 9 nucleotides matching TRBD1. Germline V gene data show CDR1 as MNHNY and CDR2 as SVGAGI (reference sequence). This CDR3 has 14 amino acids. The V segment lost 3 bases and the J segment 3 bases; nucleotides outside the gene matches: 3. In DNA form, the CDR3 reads TGTGCCAGCAGTTATGACAGGGGGTACTACGAGCAGTACTTC. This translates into CASSYDRGYYEQYF.

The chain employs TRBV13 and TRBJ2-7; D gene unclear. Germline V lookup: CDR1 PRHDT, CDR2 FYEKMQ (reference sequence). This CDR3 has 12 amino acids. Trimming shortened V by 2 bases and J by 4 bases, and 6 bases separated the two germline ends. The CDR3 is CASSLSRYEQYF. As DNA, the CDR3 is TGTGCCAGCAGCTTAAGCAGATACGAGCAGTACTTC.

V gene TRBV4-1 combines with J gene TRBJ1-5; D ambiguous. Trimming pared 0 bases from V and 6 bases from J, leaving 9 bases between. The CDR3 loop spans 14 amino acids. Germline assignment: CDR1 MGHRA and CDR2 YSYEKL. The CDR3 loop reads CASSQDQRVQPQHF. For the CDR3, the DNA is TGCGCCAGCAGCCAAGATCAAAGGGTTCAGCCCCAGCATTTT.

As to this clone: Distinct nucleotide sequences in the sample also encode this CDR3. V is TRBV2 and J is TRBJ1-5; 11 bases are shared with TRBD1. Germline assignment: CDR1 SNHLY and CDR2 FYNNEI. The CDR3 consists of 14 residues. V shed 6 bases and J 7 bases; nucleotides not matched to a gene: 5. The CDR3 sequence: CASSGTGGRQPQHF. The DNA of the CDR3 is TGTGCCAGCAGCGGGACAGGGGGGCGGCAGCCCCAGCATTTT.

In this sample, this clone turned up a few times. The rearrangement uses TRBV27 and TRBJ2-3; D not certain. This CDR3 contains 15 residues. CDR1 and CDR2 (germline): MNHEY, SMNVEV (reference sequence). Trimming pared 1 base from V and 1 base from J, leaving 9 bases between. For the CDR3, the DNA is TGTGCCAGCAGTTTATTTTCGTTAGGCACAGATACGCAGTATTTT. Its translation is CASSLFSLGTDTQYF.

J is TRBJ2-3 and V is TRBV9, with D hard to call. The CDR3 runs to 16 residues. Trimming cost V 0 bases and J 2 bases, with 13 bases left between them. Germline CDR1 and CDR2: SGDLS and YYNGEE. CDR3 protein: CASSVVAEVHTDTQYF. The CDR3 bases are TGTGCCAGCAGCGTAGTGGCCGAAGTGCACACAGATACGCAGTATTTT.

The CDR3 sequence: CASSLKSTTGELFF. CDR3 nucleotide sequence: TGTGCCAGCAGCTTAAAGAGTACCACCGGGGAGCTGTTTTTT. The genes are TRBV7-3 and TRBJ2-2; D is ambiguous. V was pared by 1 base and J by 4 bases, with 7 bases between. The length of the CDR3 is 14 residues. Germline V gene sequence: CDR1 SGHTA, CDR2 FQGTGA.

CDR3 bases: TGTGCCAGCAGCGCCCCACAGGGGAGGCAGCCCCAGCATTTT. Translating it yields CASSAPQGRQPQHF. The chain employs TRBV9 and TRBJ1-5; TRBD1 agrees at 7 bases. This CDR3 is 14 amino acids long. The trim removed 3 bases at V and 7 bases at J, leaving 7 bases unmatched. Per the germline V gene, CDR1 is SGDLS and CDR2 is YYNGEE.

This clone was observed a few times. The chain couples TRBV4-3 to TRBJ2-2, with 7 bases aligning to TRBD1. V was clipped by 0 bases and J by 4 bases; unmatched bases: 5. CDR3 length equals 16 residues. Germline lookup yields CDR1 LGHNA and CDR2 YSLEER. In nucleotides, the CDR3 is TGCGCCAGCAGCCAAGATAAGGGGGCGAGCACCGGGGAGCTGTTTTTT. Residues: CASSQDKGASTGELFF.

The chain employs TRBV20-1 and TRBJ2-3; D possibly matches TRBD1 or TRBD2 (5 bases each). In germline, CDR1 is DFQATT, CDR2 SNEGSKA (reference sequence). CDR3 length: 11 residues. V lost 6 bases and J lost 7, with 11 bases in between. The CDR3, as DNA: TGCAGTGCATGGGACCAGAATACGCAGTATTTT. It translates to CSAWDQNTQYF.

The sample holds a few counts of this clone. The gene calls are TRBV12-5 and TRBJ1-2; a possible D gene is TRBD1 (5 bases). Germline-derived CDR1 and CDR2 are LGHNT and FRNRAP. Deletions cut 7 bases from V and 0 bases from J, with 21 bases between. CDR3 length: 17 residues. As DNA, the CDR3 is TGTGCTAGTGCCCGCGCCCCGGGGGGGATCGCTAACTATGGCTACACCTTC. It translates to CASARAPGGIANYGYTF.

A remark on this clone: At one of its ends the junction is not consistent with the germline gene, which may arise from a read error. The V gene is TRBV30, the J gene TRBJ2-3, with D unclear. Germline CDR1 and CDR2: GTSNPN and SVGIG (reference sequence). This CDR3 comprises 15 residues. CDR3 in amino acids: CTWSVRASATDTQYF. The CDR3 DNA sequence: TGTACCTGGAGTGTACGAGCCTCCGCGACAGATACGCAGTATTTT.

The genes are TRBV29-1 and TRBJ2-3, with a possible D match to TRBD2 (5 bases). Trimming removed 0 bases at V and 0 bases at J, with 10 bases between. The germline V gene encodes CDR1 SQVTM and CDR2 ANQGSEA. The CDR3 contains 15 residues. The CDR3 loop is CSVEEGGSSTDTQYF. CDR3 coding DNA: TGCAGCGTTGAAGAGGGCGGGTCGAGCACAGATACGCAGTATTTT.

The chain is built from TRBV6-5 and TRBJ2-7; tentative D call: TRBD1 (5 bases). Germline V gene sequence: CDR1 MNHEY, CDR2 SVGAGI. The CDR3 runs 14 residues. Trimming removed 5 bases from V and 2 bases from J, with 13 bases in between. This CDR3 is CASSPRRGTYEQYF. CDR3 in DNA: TGTGCCAGCAGTCCTCGAAGGGGTACCTACGAGCAGTACTTC.

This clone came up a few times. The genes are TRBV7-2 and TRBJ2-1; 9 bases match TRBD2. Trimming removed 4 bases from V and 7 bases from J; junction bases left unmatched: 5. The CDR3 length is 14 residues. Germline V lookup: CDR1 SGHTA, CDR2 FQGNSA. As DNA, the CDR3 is TGTGCCAGCAGCTCAGGACTAGCGAGGAATGAGCAGTTCTTC. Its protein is CASSSGLARNEQFF. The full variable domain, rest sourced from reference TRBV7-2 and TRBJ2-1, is GAGVSQSPSNKVTEKGKDVELRCDPISGHTALYWYRQSLGQGLEFLIYFQGNSAPDKSGLPSDRFSAERTGGSVSTLTIQRTQQEDSAVYLCASSSGLARNEQFFGPGTRLTVL.

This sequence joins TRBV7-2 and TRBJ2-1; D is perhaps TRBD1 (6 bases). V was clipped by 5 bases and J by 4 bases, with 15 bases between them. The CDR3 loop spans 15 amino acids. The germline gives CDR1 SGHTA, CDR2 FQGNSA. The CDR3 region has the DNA TGTGCCAGCAGCCTTCTGGGGGCTCCATACAATGAGCAGTTCTTC. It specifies CASSLLGAPYNEQFF.

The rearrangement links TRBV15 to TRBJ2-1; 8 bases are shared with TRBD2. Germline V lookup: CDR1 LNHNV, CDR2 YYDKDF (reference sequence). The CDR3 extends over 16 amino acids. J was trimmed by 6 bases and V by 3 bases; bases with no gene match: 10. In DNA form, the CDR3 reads TGTGCCACCAGCAGGGGAGCGGGAGTTGCCCCCAATGAGCAGTTCTTC. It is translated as CATSRGAGVAPNEQFF.

The CDR3 DNA sequence: TGTGCCATCAGGAGTGAAAAGACAAGGGAGCGGGTCGGTGCCTACAATGAGCAGTTCTTC. Its protein product is CAIRSEKTRERVGAYNEQFF. This chain uses TRBV10-3 with TRBJ2-1; possible D gene TRBD2, 6 bases. This CDR3 spans 20 amino acids. CDR1 is ENHRY, CDR2 SYGVKD, per germline. The V gene lost 6 bases and the J gene lost 2 bases, with 29 bases spanning the gap.

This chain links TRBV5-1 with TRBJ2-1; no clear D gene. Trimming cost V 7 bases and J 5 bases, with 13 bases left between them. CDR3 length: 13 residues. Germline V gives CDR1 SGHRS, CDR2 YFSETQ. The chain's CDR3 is CASAFPANNEQFF. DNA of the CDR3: TGCGCCAGCGCCTTCCCAGCCAACAATGAGCAGTTCTTC. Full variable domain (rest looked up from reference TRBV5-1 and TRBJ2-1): KAGVTQTPRYLIKTRGQQVTLSCSPISGHRSVSWYQQTPGQGLQFLFEYFSETQRNKGNFPGRFSGRQFSNSRSEMNVSTLELGDSALYLCASAFPANNEQFFGPGTRLTVL.

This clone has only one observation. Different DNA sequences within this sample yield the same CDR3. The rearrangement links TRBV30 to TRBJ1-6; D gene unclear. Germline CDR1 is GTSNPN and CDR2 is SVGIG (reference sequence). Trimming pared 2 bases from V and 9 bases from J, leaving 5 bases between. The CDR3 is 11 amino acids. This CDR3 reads CAWSLASPLHF. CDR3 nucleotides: TGTGCCTGGAGTTTGGCTTCACCCCTCCACTTT.

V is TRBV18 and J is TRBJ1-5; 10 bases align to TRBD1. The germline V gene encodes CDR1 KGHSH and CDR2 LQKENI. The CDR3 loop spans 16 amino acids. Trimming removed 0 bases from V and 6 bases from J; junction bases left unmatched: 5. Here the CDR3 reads CASSPPGDRGSQPQHF. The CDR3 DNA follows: TGTGCCAGCTCACCACCGGGGGACAGGGGAAGTCAGCCCCAGCATTTT. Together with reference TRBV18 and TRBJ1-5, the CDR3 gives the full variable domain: NAGVMQNPRHLVRRRGQEARLRCSPMKGHSHVYWYRQLPEEGLKFMVYLQKENIIDESGMPKERFSAEFPKEGPSILRIQQVVRGDSAAYFCASSPPGDRGSQPQHFGDGTRLSIL.

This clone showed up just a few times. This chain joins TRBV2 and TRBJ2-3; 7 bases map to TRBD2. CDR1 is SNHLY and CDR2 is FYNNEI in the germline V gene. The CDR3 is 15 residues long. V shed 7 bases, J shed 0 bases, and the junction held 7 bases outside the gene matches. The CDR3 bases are TGTGCCAGCAACAATCTAGCGGTTAGCACAGATACGCAGTATTTT. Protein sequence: CASNNLAVSTDTQYF.

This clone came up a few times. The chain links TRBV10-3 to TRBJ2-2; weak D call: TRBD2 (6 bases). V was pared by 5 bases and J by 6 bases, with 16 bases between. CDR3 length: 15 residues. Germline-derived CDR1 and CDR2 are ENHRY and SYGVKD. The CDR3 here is CAISQQAGFAGELFF. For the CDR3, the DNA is TGTGCCATCAGTCAGCAGGCGGGATTTGCCGGGGAGCTGTTTTTT.

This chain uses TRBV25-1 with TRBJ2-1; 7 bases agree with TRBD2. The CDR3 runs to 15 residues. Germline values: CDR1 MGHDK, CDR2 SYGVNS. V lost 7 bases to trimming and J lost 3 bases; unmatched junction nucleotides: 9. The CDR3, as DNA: TGTGCCAGCATTGGACGCGGGAGTTACTACAATGAGCAGTTCTTC. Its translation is CASIGRGSYYNEQFF.